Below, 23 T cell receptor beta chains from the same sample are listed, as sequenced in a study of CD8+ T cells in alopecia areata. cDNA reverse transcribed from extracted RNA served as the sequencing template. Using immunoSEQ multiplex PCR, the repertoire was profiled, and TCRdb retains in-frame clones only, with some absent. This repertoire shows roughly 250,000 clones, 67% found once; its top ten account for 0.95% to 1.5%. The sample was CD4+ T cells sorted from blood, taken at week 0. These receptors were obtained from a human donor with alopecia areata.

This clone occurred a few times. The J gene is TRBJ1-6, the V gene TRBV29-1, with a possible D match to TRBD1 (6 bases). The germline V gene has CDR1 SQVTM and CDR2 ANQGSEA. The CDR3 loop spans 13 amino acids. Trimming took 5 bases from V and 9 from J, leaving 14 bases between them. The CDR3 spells CSVQQGLGSPLHF. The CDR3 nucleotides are TGCAGCGTTCAACAGGGACTCGGTTCACCCCTCCACTTT.

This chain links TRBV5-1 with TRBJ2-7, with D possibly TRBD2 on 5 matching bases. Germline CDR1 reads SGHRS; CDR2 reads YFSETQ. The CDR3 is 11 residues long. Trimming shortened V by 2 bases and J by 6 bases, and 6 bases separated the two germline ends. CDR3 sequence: CASSFGVEQYF. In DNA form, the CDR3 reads TGCGCCAGCAGCTTCGGGGTCGAGCAGTACTTC.

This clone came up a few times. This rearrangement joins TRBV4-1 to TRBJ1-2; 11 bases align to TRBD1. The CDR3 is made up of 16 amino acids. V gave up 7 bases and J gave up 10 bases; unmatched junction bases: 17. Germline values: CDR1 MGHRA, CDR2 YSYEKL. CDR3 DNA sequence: TGCGCCAGCACCGAGGGACAGGGGGTAGTAGAAGGGGACTACACCTTC. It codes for CASTEGQGVVEGDYTF.

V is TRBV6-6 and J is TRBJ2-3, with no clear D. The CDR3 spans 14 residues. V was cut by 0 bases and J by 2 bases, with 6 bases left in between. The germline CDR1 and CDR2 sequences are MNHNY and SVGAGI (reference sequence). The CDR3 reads CASSYSTSTDTQYF. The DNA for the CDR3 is TGTGCCAGCAGTTACTCGACCTCCACAGATACGCAGTATTTT.

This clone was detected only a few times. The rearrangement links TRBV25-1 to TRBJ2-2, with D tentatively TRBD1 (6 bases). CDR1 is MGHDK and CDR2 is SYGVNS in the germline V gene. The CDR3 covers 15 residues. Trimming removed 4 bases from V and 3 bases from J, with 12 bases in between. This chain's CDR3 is CASSGLSGDTGELFF. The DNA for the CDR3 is TGTGCCAGCAGTGGGTTGTCAGGGGACACCGGGGAGCTGTTTTTT.

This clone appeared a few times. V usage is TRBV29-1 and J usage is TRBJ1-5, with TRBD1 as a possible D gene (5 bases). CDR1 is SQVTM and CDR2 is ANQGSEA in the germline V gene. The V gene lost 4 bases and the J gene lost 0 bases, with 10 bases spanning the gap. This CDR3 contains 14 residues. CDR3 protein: CSVVWGNSNQPQHF. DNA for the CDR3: TGCAGCGTTGTTTGGGGCAATAGCAATCAGCCCCAGCATTTT.

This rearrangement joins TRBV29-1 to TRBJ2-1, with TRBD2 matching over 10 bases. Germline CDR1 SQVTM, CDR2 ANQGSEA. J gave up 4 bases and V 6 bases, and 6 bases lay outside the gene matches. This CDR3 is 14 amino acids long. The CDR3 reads CSVSGGGMYNEQFF. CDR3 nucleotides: TGCAGCGTCAGCGGGGGGGGCATGTACAATGAGCAGTTCTTC.

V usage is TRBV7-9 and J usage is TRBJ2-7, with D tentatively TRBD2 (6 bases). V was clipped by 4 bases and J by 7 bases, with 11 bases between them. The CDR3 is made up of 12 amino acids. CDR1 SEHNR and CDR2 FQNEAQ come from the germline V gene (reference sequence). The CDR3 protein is CASSSNRGEQYF. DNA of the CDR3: TGTGCCAGCAGCTCGAACCGGGGGGAGCAGTACTTC.

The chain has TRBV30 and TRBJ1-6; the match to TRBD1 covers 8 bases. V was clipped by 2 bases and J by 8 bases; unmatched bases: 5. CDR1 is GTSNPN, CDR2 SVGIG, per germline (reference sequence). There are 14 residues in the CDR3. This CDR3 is CAWSINRGYSPLHF. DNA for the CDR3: TGTGCCTGGAGTATCAACAGGGGGTATTCACCCCTCCACTTT. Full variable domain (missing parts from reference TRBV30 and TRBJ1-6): SQTIHQWPATLVQPVGSPLSLECTVEGTSNPNLYWYRQAAGRGLQLLFYSVGIGQISSEVPQNLSASRPQDRQFILSSKKLLLSDSGFYLCAWSINRGYSPLHFGNGTRLTVT.

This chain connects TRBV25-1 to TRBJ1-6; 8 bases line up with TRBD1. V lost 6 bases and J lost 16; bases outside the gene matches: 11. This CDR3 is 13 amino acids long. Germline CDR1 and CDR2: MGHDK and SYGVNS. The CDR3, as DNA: TGTGCCAGCAGGGACAGGGAGGCCGGAAAGCTCCACTTT. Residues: CASRDREAGKLHF.

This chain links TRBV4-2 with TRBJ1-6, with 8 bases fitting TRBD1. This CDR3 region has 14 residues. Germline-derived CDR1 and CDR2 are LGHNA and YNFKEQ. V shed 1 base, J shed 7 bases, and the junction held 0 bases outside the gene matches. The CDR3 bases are TGTGCCAGCAGCCAAGGGACAGGGAATTCACCCCTCCACTTT. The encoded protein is CASSQGTGNSPLHF.

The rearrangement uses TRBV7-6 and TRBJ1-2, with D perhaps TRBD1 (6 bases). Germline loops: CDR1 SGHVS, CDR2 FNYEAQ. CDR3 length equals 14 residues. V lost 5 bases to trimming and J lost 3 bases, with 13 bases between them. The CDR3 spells CASSPRAGDYGYTF. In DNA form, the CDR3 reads TGTGCCAGCAGCCCGAGGGCAGGGGACTATGGCTACACCTTC.

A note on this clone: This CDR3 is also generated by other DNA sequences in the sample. CDR3 protein: CASSEPDTQYF. CDR3 coding DNA: TGTGCCAGCAGTGAGCCGGATACGCAGTATTTT. The chain carries TRBV6-1 and TRBJ2-3; D is unresolved. Germline assignment: CDR1 MNHNS and CDR2 SASEGT. The CDR3 consists of 11 residues. Trimming pared 3 bases from V and 6 bases from J, leaving 4 bases between.

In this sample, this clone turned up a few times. CDR3 protein: CASSSRPDSYEQYF. The CDR3 DNA is TGTGCCAGCAGCTCCCGACCGGATTCCTACGAGCAGTACTTC. The chain couples TRBV5-6 to TRBJ2-7; no clear D. Trimming removed 3 bases at V and 1 base at J, with 11 bases between. CDR1 is SGHDT and CDR2 is YYEEEE in the germline V gene. The CDR3 is 14 amino acids.

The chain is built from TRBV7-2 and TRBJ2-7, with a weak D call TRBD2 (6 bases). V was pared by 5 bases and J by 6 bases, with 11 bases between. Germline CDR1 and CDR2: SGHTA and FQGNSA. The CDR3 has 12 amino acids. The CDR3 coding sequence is TGTGCCAGCAGCACGTACGGGGGCGAGCAGTACTTC. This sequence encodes CASSTYGGEQYF.

The CDR3 sequence is CASSPDRFTGELFF. CDR3 bases: TGTGCCAGCAGCCCCGATCGGTTCACCGGGGAGCTGTTTTTT. This chain uses TRBV7-2 with TRBJ2-2; D is undetermined. CDR1 and CDR2 from the germline V gene are SGHTA and FQGNSA. V lost 5 bases, J lost 4 bases, and 11 bases lay in between. The CDR3 runs to 14 residues.

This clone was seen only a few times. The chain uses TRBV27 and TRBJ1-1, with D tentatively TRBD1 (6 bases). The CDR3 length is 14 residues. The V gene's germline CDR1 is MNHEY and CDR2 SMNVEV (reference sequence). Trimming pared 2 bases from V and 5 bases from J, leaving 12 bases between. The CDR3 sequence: CASSLGRQGTEAFF. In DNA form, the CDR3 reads TGTGCCAGCAGTTTAGGTAGGCAGGGGACTGAAGCTTTCTTT.

The CDR3, as DNA: TGTGCCAGTAGTACAGACCCGGCGGCGCGATATGGCTACACCTTC. Translating it yields CASSTDPAARYGYTF. The rearrangement links TRBV19 to TRBJ1-2; unclear D gene. CDR1 is LNHDA, CDR2 SQIVND, per germline (reference sequence). This CDR3 contains 15 residues. The V and J ends lost 4 bases and 5 bases respectively, with 17 bases between them.

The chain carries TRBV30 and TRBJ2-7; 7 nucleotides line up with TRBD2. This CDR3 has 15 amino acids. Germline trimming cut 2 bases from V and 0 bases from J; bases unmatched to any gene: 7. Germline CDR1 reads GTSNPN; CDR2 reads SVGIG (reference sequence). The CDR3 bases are TGTGCCTGGAGTCCTCGGGACTACAACTCCTACGAGCAGTACTTC. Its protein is CAWSPRDYNSYEQYF.

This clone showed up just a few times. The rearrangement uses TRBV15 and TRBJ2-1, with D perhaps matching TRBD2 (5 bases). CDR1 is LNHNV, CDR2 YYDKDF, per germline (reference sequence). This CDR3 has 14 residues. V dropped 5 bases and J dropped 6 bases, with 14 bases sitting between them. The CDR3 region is CATSPREPANEQFF. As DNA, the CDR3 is TGTGCCACCAGCCCCCGGGAACCGGCCAATGAGCAGTTCTTC.

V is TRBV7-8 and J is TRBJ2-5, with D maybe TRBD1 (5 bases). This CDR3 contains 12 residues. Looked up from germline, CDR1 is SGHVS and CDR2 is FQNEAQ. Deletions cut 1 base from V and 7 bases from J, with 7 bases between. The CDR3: CASSLVGRTQYF. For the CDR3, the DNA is TGTGCCAGCAGCTTAGTGGGGCGGACCCAGTACTTC.

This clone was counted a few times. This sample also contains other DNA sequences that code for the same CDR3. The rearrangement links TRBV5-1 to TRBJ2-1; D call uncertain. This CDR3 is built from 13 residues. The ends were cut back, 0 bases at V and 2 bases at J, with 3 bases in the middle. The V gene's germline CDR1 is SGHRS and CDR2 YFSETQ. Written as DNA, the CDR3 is TGCGCCAGCAGCTTGGGGACCTACAATGAGCAGTTCTTC. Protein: CASSLGTYNEQFF.

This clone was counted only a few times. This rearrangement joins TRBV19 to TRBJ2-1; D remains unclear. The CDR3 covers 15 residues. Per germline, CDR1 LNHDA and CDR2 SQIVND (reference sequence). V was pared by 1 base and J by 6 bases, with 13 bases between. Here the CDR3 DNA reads TGTGCCAGTAGTATAGGGACCGTCAGCAGCAATGAGCAGTTCTTC. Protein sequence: CASSIGTVSSNEQFF.